The present T cell receptor (beta chain) was sequenced within a study of blood T cell repertoires in COVID-19. About the study: The United States, Italy and Spain were the sources of the acute and convalescent COVID-19 samples.

Profiling relied on immunoSEQ multiplex PCR, and the TCRdb table lists in-frame clones only, not all of them. Of 200,000 or so clones listed, 80% to 90% were seen once; the top ten hold about 3.3%. CDR1 and CDR2 from the germline V gene are SEHNR and FQNEAQ (reference sequence). V lost 6 bases to trimming and J lost 0 bases; unmatched junction nucleotides: 10. The CDR3 is made up of 17 amino acids. Which cohort a participant joined came from the clinical history participants gave. Sequenced: PBMCs or T cells enriched from blood (not recorded which). This receptor was identified in a young woman in a cohort exposed to, infected with or recovered from COVID-19 (not recorded which). This chain uses TRBV7-9 with TRBJ2-2; 7 nucleotides match TRBD2. The CDR3 DNA follows: TGTGCCAGCAGGGACCCGGGAGGAGCGACGAACACCGGGGAGCTGTTTTTT. Translated, it gives CASRDPGGATNTGELFF.